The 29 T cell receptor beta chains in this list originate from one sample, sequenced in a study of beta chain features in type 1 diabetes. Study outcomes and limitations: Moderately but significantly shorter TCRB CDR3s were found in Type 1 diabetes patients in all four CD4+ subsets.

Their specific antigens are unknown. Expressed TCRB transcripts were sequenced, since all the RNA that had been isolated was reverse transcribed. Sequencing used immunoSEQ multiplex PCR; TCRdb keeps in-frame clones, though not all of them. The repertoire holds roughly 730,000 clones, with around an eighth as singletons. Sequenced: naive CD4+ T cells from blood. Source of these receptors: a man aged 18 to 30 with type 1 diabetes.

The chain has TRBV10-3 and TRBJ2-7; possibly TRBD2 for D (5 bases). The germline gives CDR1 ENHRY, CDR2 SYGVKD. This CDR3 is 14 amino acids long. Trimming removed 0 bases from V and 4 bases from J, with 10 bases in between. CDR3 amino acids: CAISESTSGYEQYF. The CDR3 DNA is TGTGCCATCAGTGAGTCGACAAGCGGATACGAGCAGTACTTC.

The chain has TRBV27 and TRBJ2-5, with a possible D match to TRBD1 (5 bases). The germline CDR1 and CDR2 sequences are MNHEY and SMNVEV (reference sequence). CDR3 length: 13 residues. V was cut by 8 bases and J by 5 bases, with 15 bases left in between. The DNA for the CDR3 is TGTGCCAGCCGCAGGGTACTGGTGGAGACCCAGTACTTC. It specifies CASRRVLVETQYF.

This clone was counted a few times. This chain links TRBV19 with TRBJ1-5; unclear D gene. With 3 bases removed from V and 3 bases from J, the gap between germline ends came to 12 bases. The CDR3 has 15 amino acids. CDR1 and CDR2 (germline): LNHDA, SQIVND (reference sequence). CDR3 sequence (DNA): TGTGCCAGTAGTATGCTCCTAGCTGACAATCAGCCCCAGCATTTT. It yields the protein CASSMLLADNQPQHF.

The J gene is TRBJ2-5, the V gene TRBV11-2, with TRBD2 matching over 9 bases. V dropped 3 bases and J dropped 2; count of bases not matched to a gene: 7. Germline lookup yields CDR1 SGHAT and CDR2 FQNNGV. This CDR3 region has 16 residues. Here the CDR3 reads CASSLGLAGSQETQYF. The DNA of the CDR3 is TGTGCCAGCAGCTTGGGTCTAGCGGGGTCTCAAGAGACCCAGTACTTC.

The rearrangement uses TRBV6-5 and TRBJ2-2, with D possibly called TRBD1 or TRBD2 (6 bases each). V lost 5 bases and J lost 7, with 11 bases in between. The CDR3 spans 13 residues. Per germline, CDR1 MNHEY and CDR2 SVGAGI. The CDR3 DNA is TGTGCCAGCAGTCCGGGGGCCGACGGGGAGCTGTTTTTT. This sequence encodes CASSPGADGELFF.

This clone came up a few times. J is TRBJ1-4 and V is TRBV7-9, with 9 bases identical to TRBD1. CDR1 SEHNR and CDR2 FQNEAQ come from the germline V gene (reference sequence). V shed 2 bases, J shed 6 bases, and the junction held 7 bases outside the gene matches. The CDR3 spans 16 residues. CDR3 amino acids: CASSLTGTGLDEKLFF. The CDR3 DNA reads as TGTGCCAGCAGCTTAACGGGGACAGGGTTGGATGAAAAACTGTTTTTT. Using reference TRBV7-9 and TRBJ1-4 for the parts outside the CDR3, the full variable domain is DTGVSQNPRHKITKRGQNVTFRCDPISEHNRLYWYRQTLGQGPEFLTYFQNEAQLEKSRLLSDRFSAERPKGSFSTLEIQRTEQGDSAMYLCASSLTGTGLDEKLFFGSGTQLSVL.

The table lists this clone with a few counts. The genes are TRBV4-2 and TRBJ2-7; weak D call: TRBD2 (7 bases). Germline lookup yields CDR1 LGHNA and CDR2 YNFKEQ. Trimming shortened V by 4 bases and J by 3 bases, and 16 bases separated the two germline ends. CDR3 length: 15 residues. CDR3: CASSRPGGPNYEQYF. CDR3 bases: TGTGCCAGCAGCCGCCCCGGGGGGCCAAACTACGAGCAGTACTTC.

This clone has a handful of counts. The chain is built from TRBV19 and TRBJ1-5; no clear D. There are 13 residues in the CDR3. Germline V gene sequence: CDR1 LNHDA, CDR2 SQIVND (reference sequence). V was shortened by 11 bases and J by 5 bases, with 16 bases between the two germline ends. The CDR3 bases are TGTGCCGTTTCGAAGGCGTTCGATCAGCCCCAGCATTTT. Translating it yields CAVSKAFDQPQHF.

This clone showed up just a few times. CDR3: CASSQGGTGNTIYF. CDR3 coding DNA: TGTGCCAGCAGCCAAGGGGGTACTGGAAACACCATATATTTT. The V gene is TRBV14, the J gene TRBJ1-3; D is undetermined. The V and J ends lost 1 base and 2 bases respectively, with 6 bases between them. Germline loops: CDR1 SGHDN, CDR2 FVKESK. There are 14 residues in the CDR3.

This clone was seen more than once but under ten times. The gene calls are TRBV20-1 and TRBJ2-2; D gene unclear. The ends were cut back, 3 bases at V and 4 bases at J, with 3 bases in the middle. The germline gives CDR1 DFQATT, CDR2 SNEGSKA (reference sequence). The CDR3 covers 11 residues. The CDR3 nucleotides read TGCAGTGCTAGCAGCACCGGGGAGCTGTTTTTT. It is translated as CSASSTGELFF.

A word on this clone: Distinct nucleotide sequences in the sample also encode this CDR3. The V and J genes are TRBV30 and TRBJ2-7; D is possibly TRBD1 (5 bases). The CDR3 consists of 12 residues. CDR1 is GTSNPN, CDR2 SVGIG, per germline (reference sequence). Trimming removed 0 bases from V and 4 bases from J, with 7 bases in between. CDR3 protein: CAWSVSGYEQYF. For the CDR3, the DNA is TGTGCCTGGAGTGTCTCAGGGTACGAGCAGTACTTC. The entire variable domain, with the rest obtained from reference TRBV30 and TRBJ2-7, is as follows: SQTIHQWPATLVQPVGSPLSLECTVEGTSNPNLYWYRQAAGRGLQLLFYSVGIGQISSEVPQNLSASRPQDRQFILSSKKLLLSDSGFYLCAWSVSGYEQYFGPGTRLTVT.

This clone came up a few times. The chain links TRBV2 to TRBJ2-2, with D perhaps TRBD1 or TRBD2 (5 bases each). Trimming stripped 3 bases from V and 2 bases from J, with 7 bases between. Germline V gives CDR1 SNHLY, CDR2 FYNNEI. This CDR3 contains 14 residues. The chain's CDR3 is CASSEGENTGELFF. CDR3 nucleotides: TGTGCCAGCAGTGAGGGGGAAAACACCGGGGAGCTGTTTTTT.

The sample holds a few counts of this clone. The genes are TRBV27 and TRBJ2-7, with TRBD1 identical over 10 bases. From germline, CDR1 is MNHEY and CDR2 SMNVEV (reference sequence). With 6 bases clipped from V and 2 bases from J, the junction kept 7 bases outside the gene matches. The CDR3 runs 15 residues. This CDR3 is CASSLRDRGPYEQYF. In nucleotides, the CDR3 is TGTGCCAGCAGCCTCCGGGACAGGGGTCCCTACGAGCAGTACTTC.

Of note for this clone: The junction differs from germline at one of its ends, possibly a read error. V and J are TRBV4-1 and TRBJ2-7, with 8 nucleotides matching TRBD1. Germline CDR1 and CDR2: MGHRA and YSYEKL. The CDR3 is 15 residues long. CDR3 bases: TGCGCCAGCAGCCAAGATTGGACAGGGACCCATAGAGAAAATTTC. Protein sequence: CASSQDWTGTHRENF.

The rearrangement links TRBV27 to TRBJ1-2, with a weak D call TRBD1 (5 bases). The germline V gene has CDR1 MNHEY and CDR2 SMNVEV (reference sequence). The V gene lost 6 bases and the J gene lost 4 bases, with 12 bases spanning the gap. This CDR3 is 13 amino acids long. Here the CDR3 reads CASRRDRSYGYTF. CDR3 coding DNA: TGTGCCAGCAGGAGGGACCGCTCCTATGGCTACACCTTC.

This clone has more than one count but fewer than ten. DNA for the CDR3: TGTGCCAGCAGCCAAAATTCAGGCTACACCTTC. Translation: CASSQNSGYTF. The chain joins TRBV14 to TRBJ1-2, with D unclear. Trimming removed 2 bases at V and 8 bases at J, with 6 bases between. There are 11 residues in the CDR3. Germline CDR1 and CDR2: SGHDN and FVKESK.

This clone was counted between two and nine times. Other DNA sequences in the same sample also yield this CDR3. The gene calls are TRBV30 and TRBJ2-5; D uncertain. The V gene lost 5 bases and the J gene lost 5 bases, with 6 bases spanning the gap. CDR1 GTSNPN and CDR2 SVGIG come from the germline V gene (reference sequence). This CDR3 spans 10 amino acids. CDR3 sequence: CAWGVETQYF. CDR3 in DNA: TGTGCCTGGGGAGTGGAGACCCAGTACTTC.

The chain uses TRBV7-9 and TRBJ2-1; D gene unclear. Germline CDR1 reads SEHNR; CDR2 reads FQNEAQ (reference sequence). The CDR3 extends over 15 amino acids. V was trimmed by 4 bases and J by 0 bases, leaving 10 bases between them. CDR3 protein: CASSSTFFSYNEQFF. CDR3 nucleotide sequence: TGTGCCAGCAGCTCTACCTTCTTCTCCTACAATGAGCAGTTCTTC. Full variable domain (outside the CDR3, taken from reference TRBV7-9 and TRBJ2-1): DTGVSQNPRHKITKRGQNVTFRCDPISEHNRLYWYRQTLGQGPEFLTYFQNEAQLEKSRLLSDRFSAERPKGSFSTLEIQRTEQGDSAMYLCASSSTFFSYNEQFFGPGTRLTVL.

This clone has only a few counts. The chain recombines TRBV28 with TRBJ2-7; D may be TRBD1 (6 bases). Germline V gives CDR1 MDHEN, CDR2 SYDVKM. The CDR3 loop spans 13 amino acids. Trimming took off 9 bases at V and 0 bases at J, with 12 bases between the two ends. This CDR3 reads CASDQGSSYEQYF. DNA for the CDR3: TGTGCCAGTGACCAGGGGAGCTCCTACGAGCAGTACTTC.

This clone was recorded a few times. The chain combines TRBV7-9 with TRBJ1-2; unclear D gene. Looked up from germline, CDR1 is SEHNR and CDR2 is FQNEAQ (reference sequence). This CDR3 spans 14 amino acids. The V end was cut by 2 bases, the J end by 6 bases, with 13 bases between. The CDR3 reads CASSLNRDGNGYTF. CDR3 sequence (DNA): TGTGCCAGCAGCTTAAATAGGGATGGGAATGGCTACACCTTC.

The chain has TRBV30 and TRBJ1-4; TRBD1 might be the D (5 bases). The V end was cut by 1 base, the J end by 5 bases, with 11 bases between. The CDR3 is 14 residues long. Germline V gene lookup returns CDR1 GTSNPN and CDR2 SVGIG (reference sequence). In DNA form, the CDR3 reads TGTGCCTGGAGTGACGGGCAGGGAAATGAAAAACTGTTTTTT. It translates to CAWSDGQGNEKLFF.

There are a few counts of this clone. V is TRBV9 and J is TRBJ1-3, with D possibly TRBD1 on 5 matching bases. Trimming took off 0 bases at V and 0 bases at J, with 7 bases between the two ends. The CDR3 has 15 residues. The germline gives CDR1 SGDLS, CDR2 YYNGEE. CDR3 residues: CASSVAGYSGNTIYF. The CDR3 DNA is TGTGCCAGCAGCGTAGCAGGGTACTCTGGAAACACCATATATTTT.

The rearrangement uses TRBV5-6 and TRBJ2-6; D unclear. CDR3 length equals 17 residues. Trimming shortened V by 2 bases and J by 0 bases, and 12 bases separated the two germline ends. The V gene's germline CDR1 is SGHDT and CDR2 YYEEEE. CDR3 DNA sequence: TGTGCCAGCAGCTTAAAGGGAAGACTCTCTGGGGCCAACGTCCTGACTTTC. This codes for CASSLKGRLSGANVLTF.

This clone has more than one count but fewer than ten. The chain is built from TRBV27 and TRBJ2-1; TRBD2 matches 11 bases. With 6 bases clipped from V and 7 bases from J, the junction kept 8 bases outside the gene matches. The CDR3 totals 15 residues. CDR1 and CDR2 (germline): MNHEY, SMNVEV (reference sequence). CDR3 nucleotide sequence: TGTGCCAGCAGACAACCGACTAGCGGGGTTAATGAGCAGTTCTTC. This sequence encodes CASRQPTSGVNEQFF.

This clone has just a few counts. DNA of the CDR3: TGTGCCAGCAGTGCAACTACGACGGCGGGGGCCAACGTCCTGACTTTC. This codes for CASSATTTAGANVLTF. The chain combines TRBV6-1 with TRBJ2-6; no firm D call. CDR3 length: 16 amino acids. Trimming removed 4 bases at V and 4 bases at J, with 14 bases between. Germline V CDR1 and CDR2: MNHNS, SASEGT.

The CDR3 DNA reads TGCGCCAGCAGCTTCGTTGGGGAGGGAGAAAAACTGTTTTTT. Translated, it gives CASSFVGEGEKLFF. The chain links TRBV5-1 to TRBJ1-4; D is unclear. Germline V lookup: CDR1 SGHRS, CDR2 YFSETQ. The CDR3 consists of 14 residues. Trimming took 2 bases from V and 8 from J, leaving 13 bases between them. The full variable domain, with the rest looked up from reference TRBV5-1 and TRBJ1-4, is KAGVTQTPRYLIKTRGQQVTLSCSPISGHRSVSWYQQTPGQGLQFLFEYFSETQRNKGNFPGRFSGRQFSNSRSEMNVSTLELGDSALYLCASSFVGEGEKLFFGSGTQLSVL.

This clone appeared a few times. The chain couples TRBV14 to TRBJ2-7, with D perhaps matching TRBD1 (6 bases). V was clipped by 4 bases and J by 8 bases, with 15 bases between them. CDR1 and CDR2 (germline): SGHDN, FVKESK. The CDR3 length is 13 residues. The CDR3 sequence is CASSLNQGLQQYF. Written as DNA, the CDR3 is TGTGCCAGCAGCCTAAACCAGGGGCTGCAGCAGTACTTC.

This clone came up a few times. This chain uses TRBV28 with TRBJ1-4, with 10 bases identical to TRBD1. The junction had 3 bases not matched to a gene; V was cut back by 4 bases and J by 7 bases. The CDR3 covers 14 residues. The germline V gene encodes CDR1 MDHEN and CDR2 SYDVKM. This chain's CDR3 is CASSSGQGVEKLFF. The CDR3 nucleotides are TGTGCCAGCAGTTCAGGACAGGGGGTTGAAAAACTGTTTTTT. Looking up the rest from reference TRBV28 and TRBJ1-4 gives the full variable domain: DVKVTQSSRYLVKRTGEKVFLECVQDMDHENMFWYRQDPGLGLRLIYFSYDVKMKEKGDIPEGYSVSREKKERFSLILESASTNQTSMYLCASSSGQGVEKLFFGSGTQLSVL.

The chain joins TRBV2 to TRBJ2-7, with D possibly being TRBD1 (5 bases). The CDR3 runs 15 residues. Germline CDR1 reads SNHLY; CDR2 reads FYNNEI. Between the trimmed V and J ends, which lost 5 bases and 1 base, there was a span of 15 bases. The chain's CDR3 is CASSHDSLISYEQYF. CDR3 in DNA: TGTGCCAGCAGTCACGACAGCTTAATATCCTACGAGCAGTACTTC.